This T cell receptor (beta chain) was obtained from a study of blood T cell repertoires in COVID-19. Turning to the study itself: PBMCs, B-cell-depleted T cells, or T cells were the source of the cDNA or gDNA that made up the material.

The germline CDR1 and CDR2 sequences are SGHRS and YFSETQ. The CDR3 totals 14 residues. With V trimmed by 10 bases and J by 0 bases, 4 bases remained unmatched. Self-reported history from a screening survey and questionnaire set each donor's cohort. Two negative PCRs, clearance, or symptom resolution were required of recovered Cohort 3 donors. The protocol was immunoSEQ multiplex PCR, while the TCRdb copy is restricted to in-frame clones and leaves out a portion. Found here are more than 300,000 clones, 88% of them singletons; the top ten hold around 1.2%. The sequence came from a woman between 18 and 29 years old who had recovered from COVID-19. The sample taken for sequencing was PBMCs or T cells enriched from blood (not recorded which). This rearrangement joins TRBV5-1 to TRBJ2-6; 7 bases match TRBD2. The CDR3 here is CASTGGSGANVLTF. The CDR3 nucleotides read TGCGCCTCAACGGGAGGCTCTGGGGCCAACGTCCTGACTTTC.